This T cell receptor (beta chain) emerged from a study of T cell repertoires in cytomegalovirus infection. Germline V gene data show CDR1 as LNHDA and CDR2 as SQIVND (reference sequence). The V end was cut by 3 bases, the J end by 6 bases, with 9 bases between. There are 13 residues in the CDR3. TCRdb re-called the reads with MiXCR, one entry per CDR3 protein. The sample yields a few hundred thousand distinct CDR3 sequences, under 20% seen once. Sample: PBMCs. This clonotype originated in a human donor in good health (CMV status not recorded). Some clones in this sample may be carry-over from other donors' samples. V usage is TRBV19 and J usage is TRBJ2-1; perhaps TRBD1 as D (6 bases). CDR3 region: CASSMVRGNEQFF. The CDR3 bases are TGTGCCAGTAGTATGGTCAGGGGCAATGAGCAGTTCTTC. The full variable domain, in which reference TRBV19 and TRBJ2-1 provide the parts outside the CDR3, is DGGITQSPKYLFRKEGQNVTLSCEQNLNHDAMYWYRQDPGQGLRLIYYSQIVNDFQKGDIAEGYSVSREKKESFPLTVTSAQKNPTAFYLCASSMVRGNEQFFGPGTRLTVL.